The 17 T cell receptor beta chains given below trace back to one sample, sequenced in a study of T-cell memory formation after mild COVID-19. MiXCR, applied by TCRdb to the 5' RACE reads, yields one record per CDR3 protein. Here the sample spans roughly 150,000 distinct CDR3 sequences, around 13% being singletons. The sample comprised PBMCs or a T cell subset sorted from them (not recorded which). The receptors shown here come from an adult woman who had mild COVID-19 (a few samples of this study predate the infection). Cell type and time point are not known.

At least ten counts were recorded for this clonotype. This chain joins TRBV29-1 and TRBJ1-2, with a tentative D call TRBD1 (5 bases). The CDR3 consists of 11 residues. With 4 bases removed from V and 4 bases from J, the gap between germline ends came to 7 bases. The germline CDR1 and CDR2 sequences are SQVTM and ANQGSEA. The CDR3 sequence is CSVVGGYGYTF. The CDR3 DNA sequence: TGCAGCGTTGTGGGGGGCTATGGCTACACCTTC.

The V gene is TRBV3-1, the J gene TRBJ2-5, with 8 bases matching TRBD2. The junction had 5 bases not matched to a gene; V was cut back by 1 base and J by 1 base. Germline V lookup: CDR1 LGHDT, CDR2 YNNKEL (reference sequence). This CDR3 spans 16 amino acids. For the CDR3, the DNA is TGTGCCAGCAGCCAAGGGTTGCGGGGGGCCCAAGAGACCCAGTACTTC. It codes for CASSQGLRGAQETQYF.

This clonotype was seen more than once but under ten times. This CDR3 reads CASSLPRGSHNEQFF. CDR3 DNA: TGTGCCAGCAGCCTCCCCCGAGGGAGCCACAATGAGCAGTTCTTC. The chain uses TRBV7-2 and TRBJ2-1; TRBD2 might be the D (5 bases). Germline CDR1 and CDR2: SGHTA and FQGNSA. The CDR3 is made up of 15 amino acids. V was trimmed by 5 bases and J by 5 bases, leaving 16 bases between them.

The genes are TRBV6-4 and TRBJ2-1; possibly TRBD1 for D (6 bases). CDR3 length: 13 residues. Trimming stripped 4 bases from V and 7 bases from J, with 11 bases between. Germline assignment: CDR1 MRHNA and CDR2 SNTAGT. This CDR3 is CASSGQTGNEQFF. The CDR3 DNA sequence: TGTGCCAGCAGTGGCCAAACAGGGAATGAGCAGTTCTTC.

In its sample, this clonotype was seen many times. The chain links TRBV12-3 or TRBV12-4 to TRBJ2-1, with D possibly being TRBD2 (6 bases). The CDR3 sequence is 15 residues long. V lost 2 bases to trimming and J lost 4 bases, with 12 bases between them. The CDR3 DNA follows: TGTGCCAGCAGTTTAACGCGGGGATATTACAATGAGCAGTTCTTC. Translated, it gives CASSLTRGYYNEQFF.

The rearrangement links TRBV20-1 to TRBJ2-2; D unclear. V was trimmed by 6 bases and J by 0 bases, leaving 8 bases between them. Germline loops: CDR1 DFQATT, CDR2 SNEGSKA (reference sequence). There are 13 residues in the CDR3. As DNA, the CDR3 is TGCAGTGCCGCACGGGCGAACACCGGGGAGCTGTTTTTT. Translating gives CSAARANTGELFF.

V usage is TRBV6-5 and J usage is TRBJ1-4; D is ambiguous. Germline CDR1 MNHEY, CDR2 SVGAGI. The CDR3 is made up of 14 amino acids. V gave up 6 bases and J gave up 4 bases, with 12 bases separating them. CDR3 protein: CASRHVDINEKLFF. The CDR3 DNA reads TGTGCCAGCAGACACGTCGATATTAATGAAAAACTGTTTTTT.

This clonotype came up a few times. This sequence joins TRBV5-1 and TRBJ2-5; TRBD1 matches 8 bases. CDR3 length: 14 residues. Per germline, CDR1 SGHRS and CDR2 YFSETQ. Germline trimming cut 6 bases from V and 5 bases from J; bases unmatched to any gene: 9. DNA of the CDR3: TGCGCCAGCACCGTCCAGGGGGCTTGGGAGACCCAGTACTTC. As protein: CASTVQGAWETQYF.

This clonotype appeared a few times. This chain links TRBV15 with TRBJ2-4; 10 bases are a match to TRBD2. CDR1 and CDR2 (germline): LNHNV, YYDKDF (reference sequence). CDR3 length: 16 residues. After removal of 5 bases from V and 0 bases from J, the junction contained 4 bases not matched to a gene. CDR3 region: CATSGWTSGAKNIQYF. CDR3 nucleotide sequence: TGTGCCACCAGCGGGTGGACTAGCGGAGCCAAAAACATTCAGTACTTC.

The chain has TRBV5-5 and TRBJ1-5, with unresolved D. V was clipped by 5 bases and J by 4 bases, with 16 bases between them. Germline CDR1 reads SGHKS; CDR2 reads YYEKEE (reference sequence). The CDR3 consists of 15 residues. CDR3: CASRSGREVNQPQHF. The CDR3 nucleotides are TGTGCCAGCAGATCTGGACGGGAAGTGAATCAGCCCCAGCATTTT.

The chain joins TRBV12-3 or TRBV12-4 to TRBJ2-1, with 9 positions matching TRBD2. J gave up 9 bases and V 5 bases, and 11 bases lay outside the gene matches. This CDR3 is built from 15 residues. CDR3 loop: CASSPSVAGGVEQFF. The CDR3, as DNA: TGTGCCAGCAGTCCCTCAGTGGCGGGAGGGGTTGAGCAGTTCTTC.

The V gene is TRBV5-1, the J gene TRBJ1-2; 10 nucleotides align to TRBD1. This CDR3 is 17 amino acids long. Germline V gene data show CDR1 as SGHRS and CDR2 as YFSETQ. V lost 4 bases to trimming and J lost 2 bases; unmatched junction nucleotides: 11. CDR3: CASSRRRPGQGNYGYTF. CDR3 in DNA: TGCGCCAGCAGCCGCAGACGACCGGGACAGGGGAACTATGGCTACACCTTC.

The CDR3, as DNA: TGCGCCAGCAGCACCCGACAGGGAGTCTACGAGCAGTACTTC. Its translation: CASSTRQGVYEQYF. The rearrangement joins TRBV4-1 to TRBJ2-7; 7 nucleotides agree with TRBD1. Germline CDR1 reads MGHRA; CDR2 reads YSYEKL. Trimming took 5 bases from V and 3 from J; bases not matched to a gene: 7. The CDR3 is 14 amino acids.

This clonotype was picked up a small number of times. The chain is built from TRBV7-9 and TRBJ2-3, with no clear D. The V gene's germline CDR1 is SEHNR and CDR2 FQNEAQ (reference sequence). The CDR3 totals 13 residues. The ends were cut back, 0 bases at V and 6 bases at J, with 7 bases in the middle. The CDR3 protein is CASSLAHPDTQYF. The CDR3 nucleotides read TGTGCCAGCAGCTTAGCGCACCCGGATACGCAGTATTTT.

The chain carries TRBV6-6 and TRBJ1-5, with D unresolved. V was cut by 4 bases and J by 4 bases, with 5 bases left in between. Germline-derived CDR1 and CDR2 are MNHNY and SVGAGI (reference sequence). The CDR3 spans 12 residues. CDR3 region: CASSFLNQPQHF. CDR3 nucleotides: TGTGCCAGCAGTTTCCTGAATCAGCCCCAGCATTTT.

The chain recombines TRBV6-6 with TRBJ1-1; the match to TRBD1 covers 8 bases. CDR3 size: 17 residues. V was pared by 4 bases and J by 0 bases, with 10 bases of the junction left unmatched. Germline lookup yields CDR1 MNHNY and CDR2 SVGAGI (reference sequence). The CDR3, as DNA: TGTGCCAGCAGTTCAGGACAGGGTTCCGTCATGAACACTGAAGCTTTCTTT. As protein: CASSSGQGSVMNTEAFF.

The chain recombines TRBV5-6 with TRBJ1-2, with a weak D call TRBD1 (5 bases). The CDR3 contains 13 residues. Trimming took off 3 bases at V and 4 bases at J, with 10 bases between the two ends. The V gene's germline CDR1 is SGHDT and CDR2 YYEEEE. The CDR3 loop is CASSSPGRYGYTF. CDR3 in DNA: TGTGCCAGCAGCTCTCCGGGACGCTATGGCTACACCTTC.